The source of this T cell receptor beta chain is a study of blood T cells in healthy people across ages (dated by TCRdb to between 2015 and 2016). For the wider study: Template switching captured roughly one uniquely barcoded TCR beta cDNA molecule per two T cells in model experiments. To track age-related changes in TCR beta repertoire diversity, the study relied on deep sequencing normalized with unique cDNA molecular identifiers. Four age groups were formed from the donors: young (average roughly 15 years), middle-aged (around 37), aged (more than 55) and long-lived (about 80). To avoid experimental bias, donors of different ages were randomly spread across the sequencing lanes. For two donors (one aged 18 to 29 and one aged 80 or older), the study analyzed two additional independent replicas of 1 million unique cDNA reads from the same blood draw.

The germline V gene supplies CDR1 SGHTA and CDR2 FQGNSA. Here V drops 6 bases and J drops 9 bases, and the junction holds 7 bases not matched to any gene. The CDR3 covers 15 residues, taking in both the cysteine and the phenylalanine. Only the CDR3 part of the read is kept: 45 bases, read in frame from the first base. A remark on this clonotype: Its antigen specificity is not known. Base qualities are not recorded, but no much larger clone differs from it by a single base.

The library was produced with 5' RACE. The reads were generated on an Illumina HiSeq 2500. A second PCR of roughly 6 to 11 cycles was run with a J-beta primer mix and a sample-barcoded 5' primer. Each TCR beta cDNA molecule received a unique molecular identifier from a template-switch 5' adaptor carrying 12 random nucleotides. Each sample yielded at least 3 million CDR3-containing paired-end reads. The Mint cDNA synthesis kit, primed by a TRBC-specific oligonucleotide, was used to synthesize first-strand cDNA from all RNA. After uracil-DNA glycosylase treatment, a first 18-cycle PCR used universal primers M1SS and BC2_uni_R on all cDNA. On the authors' methods: For normalization, 1 million high-quality reads were randomly selected from each sample, with every read carrying a distinct molecular identifier. Instead of being binned into consensus sequences, reads with shared molecular identifiers were discarded. CDR3 identification, clonotype clustering and error correction used MiTCR with a Q25 quality threshold and the strictest error-elimination algorithm. A nonparametric unseen species model with Euler transformation was used to estimate a lower bound on total TCR beta diversity. Starting from the raw public reads, TCRdb applied fastp trimming at Q25, assembled clones with MiXCR and retained in-frame beta chains. Records with the same CDR3 protein are collapsed into one entry carrying the most frequent genes and DNA. TCRdb's processing, not the authors' own work, is the source of the V and J calls. This sample is represented by about 1.4 million distinct CDR3 sequences; approximately 59% of them were singletons. Clones ranked in the top ten supply more than 6% of the sample.

Study-wide conclusions, independent of this receptor: As age increased, observed TCR beta diversity per million T cells dropped in a roughly linear way, and a significant reduction was already evident by age 40. Total diversity estimates from one million sequenced T cells were considered lower bounds and underestimates. A strong correlation was found between observed TCR beta diversity and the percentage of naive T cells measured by flow cytometry. Because the CMV infection status of the donors was unknown, age-related changes in expanded clonotypes may potentially have been confounded. Bulk unsorted PBMC profiling prevented conclusive comparison of naive and antigen-experienced compartments. Compared with the aged group, more naive CD4+ T cells, fewer expanded clones and increased TCR diversity were shown by the long-lived group, suggesting age selection.

Donors were 40 or so systemically healthy Caucasian individuals from Russia aged roughly 6 to 100 years. Each donor gave ten milliliters of peripheral blood, collected into EDTA-treated Vacutainer tubes. Ficoll-Paque density-gradient centrifugation was used to isolate PBMCs, with at least 6.5 million per sample. Total RNA was extracted from PBMCs with Trizol reagent, with at least 5 micrograms obtained per sample. For every donor, an aliquot of PBMCs went through flow cytometry to measure the percentages of naive CD45RAhigh/CD27high T cells. The TCR originated in a young man in good health. The rearranged segments are TRBV7-2 and TRBJ2-1; 14 middle bases align to TRBD2. Sequenced: blood. CDR3 reads: CASSFGTSGSGEQFF. The sequenced DNA is TGTGCCAGCAGTTTTGGGACTAGCGGGAGTGGTGAGCAGTTCTTC. Full variable domain (CDR3 extended with the reference TRBV7-2 and TRBJ2-1 proteins): GAGVSQSPSNKVTEKGKDVELRCDPISGHTALYWYRQSLGQGLEFLIYFQGNSAPDKSGLPSDRFSAERTGGSVSTLTIQRTQQEDSAVYLCASSFGTSGSGEQFFGPGTRLTVL.